This T cell receptor beta chain was profiled in a study of T cells in Graves' hyperthyroidism and ophthalmopathy (dated by TCRdb to the late 2010s). Regarding the research as a whole: Peripheral blood samples were taken at initial diagnosis, before any treatment was given. A discovery cohort of about a hundred patients, 43 with Graves' ophthalmopathy and 57 with stable Graves' hyperthyroidism, was used to find distinguishing TCR V-J signatures. Prospective prediction of ophthalmopathy was tested in an independent validation cohort consisting of about 19 hyperthyroidism patients and 15 or so patients who later progressed to ophthalmopathy. The 95 to 100 discovery patients were randomly split 7:3 into training and test sets. In several Graves' hyperthyroidism patients, the study also compared T-cell repertoires from thyroid tissue with T-cell repertoires from blood. Following sampling, methimazole starting at 30 mg daily was given to hyperthyroidism patients, and high-dose intravenous methylprednisolone was given to ophthalmopathy patients. The paper reports TCR Vbeta CDR3 sequencing of fewer than 150 peripheral blood samples: 43 ophthalmopathy, under 80 hyperthyroidism and around 17 progressor patients. What the research found in general, with its limitations: A 13 V-J signature model separated ophthalmopathy from stable hyperthyroidism, with around 88% sensitivity and roughly 81% specificity in cross-validation and 80%/75% in testing. In validation, the model predicted progression to ophthalmopathy a median of approximately 6.6 months before onset, with roughly 70% sensitivity and roughly 72% specificity. Sample size was not statistically predetermined, and investigators were not blinded to group allocation. Most expanded thyroid clonotypes (frequency above 0.001) were also detected in blood, a finding suggesting that blood repertoires may reflect thyroid immune responses.

The sample holds many counts of this clonotype. No cognate antigen has been identified for it. No much larger clone exists at a distance of one base, and base qualities are not known. The CDR3 starts with the cysteine, ends with the phenylalanine, and has 14 residues. CDR3 DNA only is kept here, 42 bases in frame from base 1. The trim is 1 base for V and 4 bases for J, with a gap of 10 bases between the germline ends. CDR1 and CDR2, per the germline V gene, are SNHLY and FYNNEI. Hyperthyroidism patients were newly diagnosed, with disease duration under 2 months, and aged 18 to 65 years. Exclusion was applied to patients with uncontrolled infections, other autoimmune diseases, pregnancy or lactation. Clinical symptoms, serum thyroxine and TRAb, thyroid ultrasound, and orbital computed tomography formed the basis for the diagnoses. For progressor patients, blood was drawn at the first diagnosis of hyperthyroidism, before any ophthalmopathy symptoms had appeared. Ficoll-Paque density gradient centrifugation was used to isolate PBMCs from 8.5 to 10 ml of fresh peripheral blood. Progressor patients were defined as those initially diagnosed with Graves' hyperthyroidism in whom ophthalmopathy developed during follow-up. Trizol reagent was used to extract total RNA, and RNA quality was then checked on an Agilent 2100 Bioanalyzer.

The TCR beta CDR3 regions were amplified from RNA transcripts. For the first round of RT-PCR on the TCR CDR3, the HTBI primer set was used together with the Qiagen OneStep RT-PCR kit. Libraries were constructed in a second round of multiplex PCR, after which size selection and purification were carried out. The libraries were sequenced on an Illumina HiSeq2000 using paired-end 100 bp reads. On the authors' methods: SOAPnuke was used to process the raw data, throwing out any read that contained adapters or uncalled bases, had a mean Phred below 15, or lacked an exact constant-primer or identifier match. High-quality paired reads were merged with COPE v1.2.5, and unique nucleotide sequences were defined as clonotypes. MiTCR v1.1 was used to align the clonotypes against IMGT TRBV, TRBD and TRBJ reference segments. Only V-J combinations with frequency above 0.0001, covering 99% to 99.2% of repertoires, were analysed. The TCS score was defined as F50 (clonal expansion) divided by E x V (chaos), with BLOSUM62-based TCRdist calculated between CDR3 peptides within each V-J. Welch's t-statistics and random forest reduced around 550 V-J features to 10 to 15, which were used in a naive Bayes classifier (R e1071). The public reads were reanalyzed by TCRdb: fastp trimming at Q25, MiXCR alignment, in-frame beta chains only. Each entry is one CDR3 protein sequence, shown with its most common DNA and genes. None of the V and J calls come from the authors' own analysis; TCRdb made them. This sample has fewer than 350,000 distinct CDR3 sequences in its table, and roughly 15% of those were observed once. More than 30% of the sample rests with the top ten.

The receptor was derived from a woman aged 50 to 60 with Graves' hyperthyroidism that later progressed to Graves' ophthalmopathy. The sequenced sample was blood. The rearrangement combines TRBV2 with TRBJ1-2; the D segment could be TRBD1, given 5 matching bases. The DNA sequence is TGTGCCAGCAGTGAAGAGGGGTCGGGCTATGGCTACACCTTC. The resulting protein is CASSEEGSGYGYTF.